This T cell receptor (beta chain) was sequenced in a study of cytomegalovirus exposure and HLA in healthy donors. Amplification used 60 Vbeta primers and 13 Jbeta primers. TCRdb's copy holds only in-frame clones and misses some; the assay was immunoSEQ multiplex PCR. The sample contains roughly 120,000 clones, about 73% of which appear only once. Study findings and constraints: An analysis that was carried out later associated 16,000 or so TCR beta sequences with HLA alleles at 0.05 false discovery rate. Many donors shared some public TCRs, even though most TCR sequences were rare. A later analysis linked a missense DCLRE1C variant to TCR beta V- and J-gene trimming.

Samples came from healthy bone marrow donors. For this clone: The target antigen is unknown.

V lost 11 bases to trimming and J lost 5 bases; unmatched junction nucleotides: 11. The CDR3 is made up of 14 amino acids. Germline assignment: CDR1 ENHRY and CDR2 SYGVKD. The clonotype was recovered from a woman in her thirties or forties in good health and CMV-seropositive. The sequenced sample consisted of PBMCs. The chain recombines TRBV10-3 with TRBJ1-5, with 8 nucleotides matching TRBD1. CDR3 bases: TGTGCCGCTGGGAGGGACAGGCTAGATCAGCCCCAGCATTTT. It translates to CAAGRDRLDQPQHF.